This T cell receptor (beta chain) was sequenced for a study of blood T cell repertoires in COVID-19. Study information: The origin of the acute and convalescent COVID-19 samples was the United States, Italy and Spain. PBMCs, B-cell-depleted T cells, or T cells provided the cDNA or gDNA that made up the material.

The CDR3 is made up of 14 amino acids. The V segment lost 5 bases and the J segment 2 bases; nucleotides outside the gene matches: 2. From germline, CDR1 is SEHNR and CDR2 FQNEAQ (reference sequence). In the authors' workflow: The authors estimated nucleated cell counts from reference gene primer amplification. Using immunoSEQ multiplex PCR, the repertoire was profiled, and TCRdb retains in-frame clones only, with some absent. Clonal size and the V and J genes are those of that table, whereas D and trimming came from the DNA. Of fewer than 450,000 clones listed, about 93% are singletons. The V call is TRBV7-9, the J call TRBJ1-5; 8 bases are shared with TRBD1. Input material: peripheral blood. The receptor was derived from a woman between 18 and 30 years old who had recovered from COVID-19. CDR3 sequence reads: CASSPTGGNQPQHF. CDR3 DNA sequence: TGTGCCAGCAGCCCGACAGGGGGCAATCAGCCCCAGCATTTT.